This TCR beta chain was identified in a study of OX40 agonist ivuxolimab in advanced cancers. Sequencing used immunoSEQ multiplex PCR; TCRdb keeps in-frame clones, though not all of them. The sample records about 81,000 clones, more than 75% being singletons. CDR3 length: 15 residues. J lost 6 bases, V lost 5 bases, and 9 bases had no gene match. Germline CDR1 and CDR2: PRHDT and FYEKMQ (reference sequence). This sequence joins TRBV13 and TRBJ2-2; TRBD1 agrees at 7 bases. The sample consisted of CD4+ or CD8+ T cells sorted from blood, taken in a trial of the OX40 agonist ivuxolimab. This sequence originates from an adult with an advanced solid tumor such as melanoma, head and neck, liver or kidney cancer. For the CDR3, the DNA is TGTGCCAGCAGCCACTCAGGGGGTCAAGCCGGGGAGCTGTTTTTT. As protein: CASSHSGGQAGELFF.